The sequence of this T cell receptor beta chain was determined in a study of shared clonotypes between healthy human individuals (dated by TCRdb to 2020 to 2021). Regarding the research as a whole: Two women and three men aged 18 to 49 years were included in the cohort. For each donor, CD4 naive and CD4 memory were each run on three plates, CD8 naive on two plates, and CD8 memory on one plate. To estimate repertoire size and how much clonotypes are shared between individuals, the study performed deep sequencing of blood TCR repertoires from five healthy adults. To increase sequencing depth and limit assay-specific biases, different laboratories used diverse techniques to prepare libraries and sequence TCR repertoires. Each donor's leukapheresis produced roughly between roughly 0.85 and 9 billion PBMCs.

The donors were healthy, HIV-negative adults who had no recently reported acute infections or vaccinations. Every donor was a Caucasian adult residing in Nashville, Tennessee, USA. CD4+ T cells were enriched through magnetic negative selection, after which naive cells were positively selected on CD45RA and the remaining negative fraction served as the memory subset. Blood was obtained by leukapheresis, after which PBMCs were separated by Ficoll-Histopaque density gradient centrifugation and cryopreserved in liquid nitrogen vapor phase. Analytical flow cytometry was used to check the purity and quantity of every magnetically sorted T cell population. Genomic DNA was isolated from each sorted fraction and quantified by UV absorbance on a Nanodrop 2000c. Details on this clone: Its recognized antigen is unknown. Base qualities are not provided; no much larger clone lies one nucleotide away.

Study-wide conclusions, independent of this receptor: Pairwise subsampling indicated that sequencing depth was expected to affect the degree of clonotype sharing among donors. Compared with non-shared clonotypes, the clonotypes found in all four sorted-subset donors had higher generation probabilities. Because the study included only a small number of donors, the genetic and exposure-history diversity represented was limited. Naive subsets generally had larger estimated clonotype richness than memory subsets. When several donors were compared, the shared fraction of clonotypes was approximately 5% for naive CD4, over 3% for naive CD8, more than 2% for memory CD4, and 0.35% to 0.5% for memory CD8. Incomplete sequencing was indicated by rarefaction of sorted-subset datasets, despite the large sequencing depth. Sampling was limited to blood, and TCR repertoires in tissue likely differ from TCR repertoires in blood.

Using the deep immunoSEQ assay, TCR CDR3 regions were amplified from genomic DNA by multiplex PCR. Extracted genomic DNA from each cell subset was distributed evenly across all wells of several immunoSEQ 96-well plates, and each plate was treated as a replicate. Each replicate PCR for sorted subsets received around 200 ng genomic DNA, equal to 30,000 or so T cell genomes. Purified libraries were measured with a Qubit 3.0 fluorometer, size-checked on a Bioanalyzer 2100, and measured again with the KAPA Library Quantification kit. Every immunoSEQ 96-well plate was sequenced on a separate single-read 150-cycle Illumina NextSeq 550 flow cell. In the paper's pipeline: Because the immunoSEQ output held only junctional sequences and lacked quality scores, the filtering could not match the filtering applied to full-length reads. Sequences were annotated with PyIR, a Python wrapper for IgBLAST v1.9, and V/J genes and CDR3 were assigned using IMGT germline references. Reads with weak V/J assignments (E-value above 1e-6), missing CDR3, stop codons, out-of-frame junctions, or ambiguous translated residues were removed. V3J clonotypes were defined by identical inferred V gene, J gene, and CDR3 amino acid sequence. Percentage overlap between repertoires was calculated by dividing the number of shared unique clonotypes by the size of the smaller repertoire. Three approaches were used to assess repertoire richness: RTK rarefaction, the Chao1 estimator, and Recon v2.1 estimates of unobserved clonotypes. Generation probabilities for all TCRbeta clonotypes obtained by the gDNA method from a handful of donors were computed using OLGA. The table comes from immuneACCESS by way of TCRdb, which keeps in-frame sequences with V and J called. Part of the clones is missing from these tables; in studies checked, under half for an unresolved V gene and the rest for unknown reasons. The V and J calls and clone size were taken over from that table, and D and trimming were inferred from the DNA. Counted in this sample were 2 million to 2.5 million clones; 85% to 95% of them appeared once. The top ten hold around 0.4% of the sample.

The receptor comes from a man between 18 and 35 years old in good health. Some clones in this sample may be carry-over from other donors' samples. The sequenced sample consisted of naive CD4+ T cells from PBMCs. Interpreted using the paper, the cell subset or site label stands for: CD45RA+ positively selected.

In nucleotide form, the sequence is TGTGCCAGCAGCCAAGGGAACTCTGGGGCCAACGTCCTGACTTTC. Translation gives CASSQGNSGANVLTF. This receptor chain uses TRBV7-9 and TRBJ2-6; there is no confident call for the D gene. For CDR1 and CDR2, the germline V gene (reference sequence) lists SEHNR and FQNEAQ. Including the terminal cysteine and phenylalanine, the CDR3 comprises 15 residues. CDR3 DNA is the only sequence kept; it has 45 bases, read in frame from the first base. Trimming costs V 5 bases and J 0 bases, and their ends lie 8 bases apart.